Listed below are T cell receptor beta chains from one sample, sequenced in a study of shared clonotypes between healthy human individuals. Here immunoSEQ multiplex PCR was the method, and the copy in TCRdb shows in-frame clones only, minus some. This table has 1.6 million or so clones, approximately 98.5% appearing once. The sample was naive CD4+ T cells sorted from blood. Receptors originate from a young man in good health. CDR3s include the opening cysteine and the closing phenylalanine or tryptophan. Fields, in order: clone size, J gene, D gene, V gene, CDR3 DNA, CDR3 protein. D genes are given only for firm matches. Rows may omit the clone size; those that give it use once, few, many or a size class.

-,TRBJ2-5,TRBD2,TRBV7-3,TGTGCCAGCAGCTCTTTTCCAGCGGGGAGGGGAGAGACCCAGTACTTC,CASSSFPAGRGETQYF
-,TRBJ2-1,-,TRBV6-1,TGTGCCAGCAGTGAAGCGTTAGAGCAGTTCTTC,CASSEALEQFF
-,TRBJ1-5,-,TRBV5-1,TGCGCCAGCAGCGCCGGGACCGAACACAATCAGCCCCAGCATTTT,CASSAGTEHNQPQHF
once,TRBJ1-1,TRBD1,TRBV5-4,TGTGCCAGCAGTGACAGGACAGGGGGCAATGTGGCTTTCTTT,CASSDRTGGNVAFF
-,TRBJ2-4,-,TRBV29-1,TGCAGCGTTGAAGATAAAGGTGACATTCAGTACTTC,CSVEDKGDIQYF
-,TRBJ2-2,TRBD2,TRBV18,TGTGCCAGCTGGGGGTACGGGAGGTACAACACCGGGGAGCTGTTTTTT,CASWGYGRYNTGELFF
-,TRBJ2-3,-,TRBV11-2,TGTGCCAGCAGCTTAGGCCCCAAAACAGATACGCAGTATTTT,CASSLGPKTDTQYF
-,TRBJ1-1,-,TRBV5-1,TGCGCCAGCAGCCCACCAGGGCAGGGGAACACTGAAGCTTTCTTT,CASSPPGQGNTEAFF
-,TRBJ1-1,TRBD1,TRBV7-8,TGTGCCAGCAGCCCAAGGACAGGGCGTCTCCCTGGGAACACTGAAGCTTTCTTT,CASSPRTGRLPGNTEAFF
-,TRBJ2-1,TRBD2,TRBV28,TGTGCCAGCAGTTTGCTAGCGGGAGGGGTGAGGTCCTACAATGAGCAGTTCTTC,CASSLLAGGVRSYNEQFF
-,TRBJ2-1,TRBD2,TRBV27,TGTGCCAGCAGTCCATTAGCGGGAGAGTGGGAATACAATGAGCAGTTCTTC,CASSPLAGEWEYNEQFF
-,TRBJ2-3,TRBD2,TRBV5-1,TGCGCCAGCAGCTTGGCCCCGGCGGGGGGCACAGATACGCAGTATTTT,CASSLAPAGGTDTQYF
-,TRBJ2-7,TRBD2,TRBV5-4,TGTGCCAGCAGCAACCGGACTAGCGGGAACTACGAGCAGTACTTC,CASSNRTSGNYEQYF
-,TRBJ1-5,-,TRBV20-1,TGCAGTGCTGGGTTCAATCAGCCCCAGCATTTT,CSAGFNQPQHF
-,TRBJ1-1,-,TRBV7-2,TGTGCCAGCAGCCTCGGGGTATCATGGGCTGAAGCTTTCTTT,CASSLGVSWAEAFF
once,TRBJ2-3,TRBD1,TRBV5-5,TGTGCCAGCGACAGGGGATCGGATACGCAGTATTTT,CASDRGSDTQYF
-,TRBJ2-2,-,TRBV7-2,TGTGCCAGCAGGTCTCCCGGGGGAGCCGGGGAGCTGTTTTTT,CASRSPGGAGELFF
-,TRBJ2-1,-,TRBV11-2,TGTGCCAGCAGCGGGGGGAACTACCACAATGAGCAGTTCTTC,CASSGGNYHNEQFF
-,TRBJ2-4,-,TRBV21-1,TGTGCCAGCAGCAATCCGAGGATCTACGCCAAAAACATTCAGTACTTC,CASSNPRIYAKNIQYF
-,TRBJ2-7,-,TRBV11-2,TGTGCCAGCCGACAGGGCCGAACTAGCGGCCGAGCCGACGAGCAGTACTTC,CASRQGRTSGRADEQYF
-,TRBJ2-7,-,TRBV18,TGTGCCAGCTCGCAGACAGAGACCCTTAACGAGCAGTACTTC,CASSQTETLNEQYF
few,TRBJ2-3,TRBD2,TRBV6-4,TGTGCCAGCAGTCAGACTAGCGGTAGCACAGATACGCAGTATTTT,CASSQTSGSTDTQYF
-,TRBJ1-5,-,TRBV5-1,TGCGCCAGCAGCTTGGACCCAGGGTACAATCAGCCCCAGCATTTT,CASSLDPGYNQPQHF
-,TRBJ1-3,TRBD1,TRBV10-3,TGTGCCATCAGTCCCATCGGGACAGTCCCTGTCTCTGGAAACACCATATATTTT,CAISPIGTVPVSGNTIYF
-,TRBJ2-5,TRBD2,TRBV5-1,TGCGCCAGCAGCTTGGATTGGCTAGCGGGAGCGGGAGAGACCCAGTACTTC,CASSLDWLAGAGETQYF
once,TRBJ1-5,-,TRBV7-2,TGTGCCAGCAGCCCCCTCAACGGCAATCAGCCCCAGCATTTT,CASSPLNGNQPQHF
-,TRBJ2-3,-,TRBV18,TGTGCCAGCTCACCACAGGACCCCTCCCGGGCGCAGTATTTT,CASSPQDPSRAQYF
-,TRBJ2-7,-,TRBV29-1,TGCAGCGTTGTTTTCCCCCGGAACGCCTACGAGCAGTACTTC,CSVVFPRNAYEQYF
-,TRBJ1-1,TRBD1,TRBV10-3,TGTGCCATCAGTGCAGGGACAGGGTCCACCCCAGCTGAAGCTTTCTTT,CAISAGTGSTPAEAFF
-,TRBJ2-1,-,TRBV11-2,TGTGCCAGCAGCGCCGAAATTGAGCAGTTCTTC,CASSAEIEQFF
-,TRBJ2-3,-,TRBV18,TGTGCCAGCTTGGCGGGCCTTACAGATACGCAGTATTTT,CASLAGLTDTQYF
-,TRBJ2-3,-,TRBV7-2,TGTGCCAGCGACCAAGGAAATGGCGATACGCAGTATTTT,CASDQGNGDTQYF
-,TRBJ2-2,TRBD2,TRBV14,TGTGCCAGCAGCCTCGGACTAGCGCGTGGGGCCAACACCGGGGAGCTGTTTTTT,CASSLGLARGANTGELFF
-,TRBJ2-7,-,TRBV29-1,TGCAGCGTTGAGACAGGGAGGAGGGGAGAGCAGTACTTC,CSVETGRRGEQYF
once,TRBJ2-5,-,TRBV5-6,TGTGCCAGCAGCTGGGGGCCGCTCGGGCGGGAGACCCAGTACTTC,CASSWGPLGRETQYF
-,TRBJ2-7,TRBD2,TRBV11-2,TGTGCCAGCAGCTTAAAAGGCGGGAGGGAGCAGTACTTC,CASSLKGGREQYF
-,TRBJ1-2,-,TRBV5-1,TGCGCCAGCAGCTTGGACAGCATCTATGGCTACACCTTC,CASSLDSIYGYTF
-,TRBJ2-1,TRBD2,TRBV9,TGTGCCAGCAGTCCCCGAGGACTAGCGCACAATGAGCAGTTCTTC,CASSPRGLAHNEQFF
-,TRBJ2-5,-,TRBV4-2,TGTGCCAGCAGCCAAGTACGACTTGTACAAGAGACCCAGTACTTC,CASSQVRLVQETQYF
-,TRBJ2-7,-,TRBV5-5,TGTGCCAGCAGCTTAAATCCCCCCTACGAGCAGTACTTC,CASSLNPPYEQYF
-,TRBJ1-5,-,TRBV10-2,TGCGCCAGCAGTGACAGGGGTAATCAGCCCCAGCATTTT,CASSDRGNQPQHF
-,TRBJ1-4,-,TRBV5-1,TGCGCCAGCAGCTCAAGACCGACAAGTGCAACTAATGAAAAACTGTTTTTT,CASSSRPTSATNEKLFF
-,TRBJ1-1,-,TRBV11-2,TGTGCCAGCAGCCCCCGAGCGGGAGTGAACACTGAAGCTTTCTTT,CASSPRAGVNTEAFF
once,TRBJ2-7,TRBD2,TRBV4-2,TGTGCCAGCAGCCCATCGACTAGCGCGTACGAGCAGTACTTC,CASSPSTSAYEQYF
-,TRBJ2-5,TRBD1,TRBV18,TGTGCCAGCTCAACAGGGGGCGCAGGGGAGACCCAGTACTTC,CASSTGGAGETQYF
-,TRBJ2-4,-,TRBV7-9,TGTGCCAGCAGCCGCCTTGAGAGCATTCAGTACTTC,CASSRLESIQYF
-,TRBJ2-1,-,TRBV7-6,TGTGCCAGCAGCCCCCCCGTCAGCTCCTACAATGAGCAGTTCTTC,CASSPPVSSYNEQFF
-,TRBJ1-5,-,TRBV10-3,TGTGCCATCAGAACTTCTGGACTGGTAAGGGAATGCAATCAGCCCCAGCATTTT,CAIRTSGLVRECNQPQHF
-,TRBJ2-3,-,TRBV6-1,TGTGCCAGCAGTGATCCCTACACAGATACGCAGTATTTT,CASSDPYTDTQYF
-,TRBJ1-2,TRBD1,TRBV9,TGTGCCAGCAGCGGGGACAGGGTTGGTCAAAAGCTCGCCCACTATGGCTACACCTTC,CASSGDRVGQKLAHYGYTF
-,TRBJ1-5,TRBD1,TRBV7-8,TGTGCCAGCAGTCAGGACAGGGGGAATAAACGCAATCAGCCCCAGCATTTT,CASSQDRGNKRNQPQHF
-,TRBJ2-2,TRBD2,TRBV5-6,TGTGCCAGCAGTCCACTAACAGCGGGAGTTCACACCGGGGAGCTGTTTTTT,CASSPLTAGVHTGELFF